This T cell receptor beta chain was sequenced in a study of CD8 T cells in Susac syndrome. The Susac syndrome patients fit the recently defined diagnostic criteria for definite or probable disease. TEMRA cells were FACS-enriched and CD8+ and CD4+ T cells negatively isolated. An input of about 0.5 to 1 ug of RNA was subjected to reverse transcription using random hexamers. Via MiXCR, TCRdb re-called the immunoSEQ multiplex PCR reads, giving one row per CDR3 protein. Of 150,000 to 200,000 distinct CDR3 sequences in the sample, more than 85% were seen once. Germline trimming cut 1 base from V and 5 bases from J; bases unmatched to any gene: 5. The CDR3 length is 16 residues. Germline CDR1 reads MGHRA; CDR2 reads YSYEKL.

The source material was CD8+ T cells from PBMCs. The J gene is TRBJ2-1, the V gene TRBV4-1, with TRBD1 matching 10 bases. The source is a human donor with Susac syndrome. CDR3 amino acids: CASSQARQGADNEQFF. The CDR3 bases are TGCGCCAGCAGCCAAGCTCGACAGGGGGCTGACAATGAGCAGTTCTTC.